A single sample gave rise to the 30 T cell receptor beta chains below, sequenced in a study of blood T cell repertoires in COVID-19. Clones were read by immunoSEQ multiplex PCR, and TCRdb kept only the in-frame ones, dropping some. This sample has approximately 120,000 clones, with roughly 80% found just once. The sequencing sample was made of peripheral blood. These receptors were collected from a human donor in a cohort sampled during active COVID-19.

There are a few counts of this clone. The chain uses TRBV6-5 and TRBJ1-1, with D tentatively TRBD1 (6 bases). The CDR3 spans 13 residues. Germline V CDR1 and CDR2: MNHEY, SVGAGI. V lost 0 bases and J lost 9, with 11 bases in between. The CDR3 DNA sequence: TGTGCCAGCAGTTACTCTTCGGACAGAAAAGCTTTCTTT. Translating gives CASSYSSDRKAFF.

The V call is TRBV7-9, the J call TRBJ1-2; D may be TRBD1 (6 bases). This CDR3 spans 15 amino acids. Trimming left V 5 bases short and J 3 bases short, with 16 bases between. Looked up from germline, CDR1 is SEHNR and CDR2 is FQNEAQ (reference sequence). The CDR3 here is CASSAVQGLYYGYTF. Here the CDR3 DNA reads TGTGCCAGCAGCGCAGTTCAGGGGCTTTACTATGGCTACACCTTC.

The chain carries TRBV13 and TRBJ2-5; D is unresolved. V dropped 5 bases and J dropped 5 bases, with 9 bases sitting between them. The germline V gene encodes CDR1 PRHDT and CDR2 FYEKMQ (reference sequence). This CDR3 spans 12 amino acids. This chain's CDR3 is CASSILVETQYF. The CDR3, as DNA: TGTGCCAGCAGCATCCTCGTCGAGACCCAGTACTTC.

The chain joins TRBV7-9 to TRBJ2-5, with D possibly matching TRBD1 (5 bases). Trimming removed 5 bases from V and 2 bases from J, with 12 bases in between. The CDR3 is 14 residues long. Germline-derived CDR1 and CDR2 are SEHNR and FQNEAQ (reference sequence). This CDR3 is CASSQLQEQETQYF. As DNA, the CDR3 is TGTGCCAGCAGCCAACTACAGGAACAAGAGACCCAGTACTTC.

This clone appeared a few times. This rearrangement joins TRBV7-2 to TRBJ1-1; D is unclear. The CDR3 consists of 13 residues. The V gene lost 6 bases and the J gene lost 0 bases, with 8 bases spanning the gap. Per germline, CDR1 SGHTA and CDR2 FQGNSA. The CDR3 spells CASSELMNTEAFF. In DNA, the CDR3 is TGTGCCAGCAGTGAACTCATGAACACTGAAGCTTTCTTT. The variable domain in full, with the rest retrieved from reference TRBV7-2 and TRBJ1-1, is GAGVSQSPSNKVTEKGKDVELRCDPISGHTALYWYRQSLGQGLEFLIYFQGNSAPDKSGLPSDRFSAERTGGSVSTLTIQRTQQEDSAVYLCASSELMNTEAFFGQGTRLTVV.

The CDR3 protein is CASSLLLSGTHNEQFF. The CDR3 nucleotides read TGTGCCAGCAGTTTATTGCTTAGCGGGACGCACAATGAGCAGTTCTTC. The chain carries TRBV27 and TRBJ2-1, with 8 bases that match TRBD2. The CDR3 contains 16 residues. Per the germline V gene, CDR1 is MNHEY and CDR2 is SMNVEV (reference sequence). V gave up 1 base and J gave up 5 bases; unmatched junction bases: 7.

The V call is TRBV3-1 (or the pseudogene TRBV3-2), the J call TRBJ1-2; maybe TRBD1 (5 bases). CDR1 and CDR2 (germline): LGHDT, YNNKEL (reference sequence). The germline V and J ends were trimmed by 4 bases and 8 bases, with 20 bases remaining between them. CDR3 length: 15 amino acids. The CDR3 region has the DNA TGTGCCAGCAGCCTGACAGACTTGGGCGTTGGGGGCTACACCTTC. Amino acid sequence: CASSLTDLGVGGYTF.

This clone was observed a handful of times. This chain links TRBV27 with TRBJ1-2; TRBD1 matches 7 bases. Germline values: CDR1 MNHEY, CDR2 SMNVEV (reference sequence). With V trimmed by 6 bases and J by 5 bases, 18 bases remained unmatched. The CDR3 sequence is 17 residues long. The chain's CDR3 is CASSPPAHRGLRYGYTF. The CDR3 DNA reads TGTGCCAGCAGCCCACCCGCCCACAGGGGCCTTCGTTATGGCTACACCTTC.

The V and J genes are TRBV7-9 and TRBJ2-2; perhaps TRBD2 as D (5 bases). CDR1 is SEHNR and CDR2 is FQNEAQ in the germline V gene (reference sequence). V shed 2 bases and J shed 2 bases, with 18 bases lying between them. There are 18 residues in the CDR3. The CDR3 reads CASSLRSRGKKNTGELFF. The CDR3, as DNA: TGTGCCAGCAGCTTAAGGTCCCGGGGTAAAAAAAACACCGGGGAGCTGTTTTTT.

CDR3 in DNA: TGTGCCAGCAGCTTTACCCGGGAAGAAAAACTGTTTTTT. Translated: CASSFTREEKLFF. The rearrangement links TRBV11-2 to TRBJ1-4; D is uncertain. Trimming took 3 bases from V and 8 from J, leaving 10 bases between them. The CDR3 spans 13 residues. Germline CDR1 SGHAT, CDR2 FQNNGV.

The rearrangement links TRBV9 to TRBJ2-1; tentatively, D is TRBD2 (5 bases). This CDR3 is 16 amino acids long. V was trimmed by 1 base and J by 4 bases, leaving 15 bases between them. Germline CDR1 and CDR2: SGDLS and YYNGEE. For the CDR3, the DNA is TGTGCCAGCAGCGTAAAGGGCGGGTGGGGATACAATGAGCAGTTCTTC. Protein: CASSVKGGWGYNEQFF.

The J gene is TRBJ2-7, the V gene TRBV9; perhaps TRBD1 as D (5 bases). The CDR3 sequence is 15 residues long. V gave up 0 bases and J gave up 0 bases, with 10 bases separating them. Germline V CDR1 and CDR2: SGDLS, YYNGEE. Here the CDR3 reads CASSVEVGDSYEQYF. The CDR3 DNA follows: TGTGCCAGCAGCGTAGAGGTAGGGGACTCCTACGAGCAGTACTTC.

This clone showed up just a few times. This chain joins TRBV5-1 and TRBJ2-5; tentatively, D is TRBD2 (6 bases). Germline loops: CDR1 SGHRS, CDR2 YFSETQ. The CDR3 is made up of 17 amino acids. Trimming removed 0 bases at V and 1 base at J, with 16 bases between. The CDR3 here is CASSLAGGAVGQETQYF. Written as DNA, the CDR3 is TGCGCCAGCAGCTTGGCCGGGGGAGCCGTGGGCCAAGAGACCCAGTACTTC. The full variable domain, completed using reference TRBV5-1 and TRBJ2-5, is KAGVTQTPRYLIKTRGQQVTLSCSPISGHRSVSWYQQTPGQGLQFLFEYFSETQRNKGNFPGRFSGRQFSNSRSEMNVSTLELGDSALYLCASSLAGGAVGQETQYFGPGTRLLVL.

The chain is built from TRBV30 and TRBJ1-5; the D is unclear. CDR1 and CDR2 (germline): GTSNPN, SVGIG (reference sequence). Trimming cost V 1 base and J 3 bases, with 7 bases left between them. The CDR3 contains 13 residues. The CDR3 reads CAWSGRSNQPQHF. DNA for the CDR3: TGTGCCTGGAGTGGGCGGTCCAATCAGCCCCAGCATTTT.

This clone was detected only a few times. The chain employs TRBV5-4 and TRBJ2-3, with D tentatively TRBD1 (6 bases). The CDR3 is made up of 13 amino acids. Germline lookup yields CDR1 SGHNT and CDR2 YYREEE (reference sequence). V was clipped by 0 bases and J by 6 bases, with 8 bases between them. In nucleotides, the CDR3 is TGTGCCAGCAGCTTGGACAGGGAGGATACGCAGTATTTT. It yields the protein CASSLDREDTQYF.

The V call is TRBV24-1, the J call TRBJ2-1; D perhaps matches TRBD1 (5 bases). Germline values: CDR1 KGHDR, CDR2 SFDVKD. This CDR3 contains 16 residues. Trimming left V 3 bases short and J 0 bases short, with 11 bases between. As DNA, the CDR3 is TGTGCCACCAGTGATCCGACAGTTAGCTCCTACAATGAGCAGTTCTTC. Translating gives CATSDPTVSSYNEQFF.

The gene calls are TRBV6-2 or TRBV6-3 and TRBJ2-7; the D gene is possibly TRBD2 (5 bases). V lost 2 bases, J lost 4 bases, and 12 bases lay in between. The V gene's germline CDR1 is MNHEY and CDR2 SVGEGT. This CDR3 has 14 residues. The CDR3 loop reads CASSYPGSRYEQYF. The CDR3, as DNA: TGTGCCAGCAGTTACCCGGGGAGTAGATACGAGCAGTACTTC.

The V gene is TRBV7-2, the J gene TRBJ2-7; TRBD2 agrees at 7 bases. The CDR3 sequence is 16 residues long. CDR1 and CDR2 (germline): SGHTA, FQGNSA. J lost 6 bases, V lost 3 bases, and 14 bases had no gene match. The DNA for the CDR3 is TGTGCCAGCAGCTTCCGGGAAGGGTTCCCGGGGGGCGAGCAGTACTTC. It is translated as CASSFREGFPGGEQYF.

The chain is built from TRBV5-6 and TRBJ1-1, with D unclear. Germline V lookup: CDR1 SGHDT, CDR2 YYEEEE. The CDR3 spans 15 residues. Trimming stripped 0 bases from V and 3 bases from J, with 12 bases between. The CDR3 DNA is TGTGCCAGCAGCTTGGGGAGGTTGCCTTACACTGAAGCTTTCTTT. Residues: CASSLGRLPYTEAFF.

The rearrangement joins TRBV7-9 to TRBJ1-2, with 7 bases matching TRBD1. The length of the CDR3 is 14 residues. The ends lost 3 bases at V and 8 bases at J; junction bases unmatched: 9. Germline V gives CDR1 SEHNR, CDR2 FQNEAQ (reference sequence). The CDR3 protein is CASSFEQGLGGYTF. The CDR3 DNA is TGTGCCAGCAGCTTCGAACAGGGGCTTGGAGGCTACACCTTC.

V usage is TRBV7-9 and J usage is TRBJ2-1; 8 bases are shared with TRBD2. The V and J ends lost 5 bases and 8 bases, in that order; junction bases with no gene match: 11. This CDR3 comprises 15 residues. CDR1 is SEHNR, CDR2 FQNEAQ, per germline (reference sequence). The CDR3 bases are TGTGCCAGCAGCCGGGGGGGTCAGGGTTCGCATGAGCAGTTCTTC. This encodes CASSRGGQGSHEQFF.

This chain links TRBV2 with TRBJ2-7; maybe TRBD1 (5 bases). Germline CDR1 SNHLY, CDR2 FYNNEI. The CDR3 extends over 15 amino acids. Trimming shortened V by 3 bases and J by 0 bases, and 12 bases separated the two germline ends. CDR3 residues: CASSDGAGFSYEQYF. The DNA for the CDR3 is TGTGCCAGCAGTGATGGGGCAGGGTTCTCCTACGAGCAGTACTTC.

This chain uses TRBV5-6 with TRBJ1-2; TRBD1 agrees at 8 bases. The germline CDR1 and CDR2 sequences are SGHDT and YYEEEE. The ends lost 3 bases at V and 6 bases at J; junction bases unmatched: 7. The CDR3 spans 14 residues. The CDR3, as DNA: TGTGCCAGCAGCTACAGGACAGGGTCCCATGGCTACACCTTC. Translation: CASSYRTGSHGYTF. Variable domain in full (rest from reference TRBV5-6 and TRBJ1-2): DAGVTQSPTHLIKTRGQQVTLRCSPKSGHDTVSWYQQALGQGPQFIFQYYEEEERQRGNFPDRFSGHQFPNYSSELNVNALLLGDSALYLCASSYRTGSHGYTFGSGTRLTVV.

The rearrangement joins TRBV4-2 to TRBJ1-3; the D gene is possibly TRBD1 (6 bases). Germline CDR1 LGHNA, CDR2 YNFKEQ. The V end was cut by 2 bases, the J end by 2 bases, with 13 bases between. The CDR3 spans 16 residues. This CDR3 reads CASSQTKGGPGNTIYF. The CDR3 DNA reads as TGTGCCAGCAGCCAAACAAAGGGGGGGCCTGGAAACACCATATATTTT.

The V call is TRBV9, the J call TRBJ2-1; possible D gene TRBD1, 5 bases. The length of the CDR3 is 14 residues. Looked up from germline, CDR1 is SGDLS and CDR2 is YYNGEE. The V end lost 1 base, the J end lost 8 bases, and 13 bases lay between the germline ends. The CDR3 loop is CASSVSPGRDEQFF. The CDR3 bases are TGTGCCAGCAGCGTATCCCCTGGCAGGGATGAGCAGTTCTTC.

The rearrangement uses TRBV5-6 and TRBJ2-1; perhaps TRBD1 as D (6 bases). Germline V CDR1 and CDR2: SGHDT, YYEEEE. V was shortened by 7 bases and J by 9 bases, with 14 bases between the two germline ends. CDR3 length: 12 amino acids. The CDR3 nucleotides are TGTGCCAGCTCAGGGGTCGGTGGTGAGCAGTTCTTC. This gives the protein CASSGVGGEQFF.

The chain employs TRBV28 and TRBJ2-7; 7 positions match TRBD1. With V trimmed by 4 bases and J by 2 bases, 5 bases remained unmatched. This CDR3 contains 14 residues. The germline V gene has CDR1 MDHEN and CDR2 SYDVKM. The CDR3 spells CASSSGQSTYEQYF. DNA of the CDR3: TGTGCCAGCAGTTCGGGACAGTCCACCTACGAGCAGTACTTC.

The rearrangement links TRBV11-2 to TRBJ2-3; 8 bases fit TRBD2. The CDR3 loop spans 16 amino acids. V was pared by 5 bases and J by 0 bases, with 7 bases of the junction left unmatched. The germline V gene has CDR1 SGHAT and CDR2 FQNNGV. CDR3 DNA sequence: TGTGCCAGCAGCCGAACTAGCGGAAGGAGCACAGATACGCAGTATTTT. This gives the protein CASSRTSGRSTDTQYF.

The chain combines TRBV15 with TRBJ1-6, with D perhaps matching TRBD1 (6 bases). Germline assignment: CDR1 LNHNV and CDR2 YYDKDF (reference sequence). V was cut by 0 bases and J by 7 bases, with 10 bases left in between. This CDR3 spans 15 amino acids. The CDR3 sequence is CATSRDQGPNSPLHF. The CDR3 region has the DNA TGTGCCACCAGCAGAGATCAGGGGCCGAATTCACCCCTCCACTTT.

The chain couples TRBV3-1 (or the pseudogene TRBV3-2) to TRBJ1-1; D gene ambiguous. The CDR3 consists of 14 residues. V lost 3 bases and J lost 7, with 15 bases in between. Germline assignment: CDR1 LGHDT and CDR2 YNNKEL (reference sequence). The CDR3: CASSQLTGGGEAFF. The CDR3 bases are TGTGCCAGCAGCCAGCTTACGGGTGGTGGTGAAGCTTTCTTT.